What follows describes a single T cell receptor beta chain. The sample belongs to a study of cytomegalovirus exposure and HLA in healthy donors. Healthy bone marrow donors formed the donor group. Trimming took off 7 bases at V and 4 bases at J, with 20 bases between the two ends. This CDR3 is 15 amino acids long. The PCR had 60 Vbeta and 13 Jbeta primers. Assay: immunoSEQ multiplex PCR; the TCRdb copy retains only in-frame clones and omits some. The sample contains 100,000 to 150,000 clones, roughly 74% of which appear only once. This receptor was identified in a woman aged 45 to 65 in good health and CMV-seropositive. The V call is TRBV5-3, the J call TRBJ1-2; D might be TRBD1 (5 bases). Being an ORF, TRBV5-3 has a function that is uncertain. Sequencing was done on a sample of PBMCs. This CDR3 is CARSHGGGAVYGYTF. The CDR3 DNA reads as TGTGCCAGATCCCACGGCGGAGGGGCGGTCTATGGCTACACCTTC.